This T cell receptor beta chain originates from a study of blood T cell repertoires in COVID-19. Study details: Acute-phase and convalescent COVID-19 samples originated in the United States, Italy and Spain.

The age range of participants was about 18 to 90 years, with residence in about two dozen US areas. Per the authors' pipeline: The authors estimated nucleated cell counts from reference gene primer amplification. Generated by immunoSEQ multiplex PCR, the TCRdb table keeps only in-frame clones and is missing some. V, J and clone size are taken as reported in that table, and D and trimming were inferred from the DNA itself. The data show 430,000 or so clones, roughly 90% seen once. Sequencing used PBMCs or T cells enriched from blood (not recorded which). The source is a woman in her forties who had recovered from COVID-19.

The CDR3 loop is CASSSLAGVYNEQFF. The CDR3 DNA follows: TGTGCCAGCAGCTCTCTAGCGGGAGTATACAATGAGCAGTTCTTC. The V and J genes are TRBV7-8 and TRBJ2-1, with 10 bases that match TRBD2. The germline V gene has CDR1 SGHVS and CDR2 FQNEAQ. The CDR3 extends over 15 amino acids. The ends lost 4 bases at V and 4 bases at J; junction bases unmatched: 4.